Shown below are 24 T cell receptor beta chains from a single sample sequenced in a study of early T cells in non-severe SARS-CoV-2 infection. TCRdb independently ran MiXCR on the 5' RACE reads; one entry per CDR3 protein. The table includes 20,000 to 25,000 distinct CDR3 sequences, nearly 5% detected once. The sample taken for sequencing was whole blood. These TCRs come from an adult who was a healthcare worker with PCR-confirmed SARS-CoV-2 infection or an uninfected control (not recorded which).

This clonotype has a count of ten or more. This chain joins TRBV7-6 and TRBJ1-1; the match to TRBD1 covers 7 bases. This CDR3 is built from 13 residues. Germline V gene lookup returns CDR1 SGHVS and CDR2 FNYEAQ. V lost 5 bases, J lost 7 bases, and 7 bases stayed unmatched. Written as DNA, the CDR3 is TGTGCCAGCAGCGCAATTAGGACAGGTGAAGCTTTCTTT. Amino acids: CASSAIRTGEAFF.

This clonotype was counted at least ten times. This sequence joins TRBV7-2 and TRBJ1-2; 10 bases are a match to TRBD1. The V gene end was trimmed by 1 base and the J gene end by 8 bases; junction bases not matched to a gene: 13. CDR3 length equals 17 residues. Germline CDR1 SGHTA, CDR2 FQGNSA. CDR3 amino acids: CASSLEAPGTGDEGYTF. Written as DNA, the CDR3 is TGTGCCAGCAGCTTAGAGGCCCCCGGGACAGGGGATGAAGGCTACACCTTC. The full variable domain, its missing parts supplied by reference TRBV7-2 and TRBJ1-2, is GAGVSQSPSNKVTEKGKDVELRCDPISGHTALYWYRQSLGQGLEFLIYFQGNSAPDKSGLPSDRFSAERTGGSVSTLTIQRTQQEDSAVYLCASSLEAPGTGDEGYTFGSGTRLTVV.

This clonotype was seen repeatedly, ten times or more. The chain employs TRBV28 and TRBJ1-1; D not certain. The CDR3 extends over 13 amino acids. Germline V gives CDR1 MDHEN, CDR2 SYDVKM. V lost 4 bases and J 0 bases, leaving 6 bases between the germline ends. This CDR3 is CASSSDMNTEAFF. Here the CDR3 DNA reads TGTGCCAGCAGTTCAGACATGAACACTGAAGCTTTCTTT.

This clonotype was seen many times. The V call is TRBV11-2, the J call TRBJ2-1, with D unclear. Trimming removed 3 bases at V and 7 bases at J, with 16 bases between. This CDR3 comprises 15 residues. Germline CDR1 reads SGHAT; CDR2 reads FQNNGV. CDR3 sequence: CASSFKRTPPNEQFF. CDR3 bases: TGTGCCAGCAGCTTCAAAAGGACCCCTCCTAATGAGCAGTTCTTC.

This clonotype was seen more than once but under ten times. The V call is TRBV18, the J call TRBJ1-1, with D tentatively TRBD1 (6 bases). Germline V CDR1 and CDR2: KGHSH, LQKENI. V lost 1 base, J lost 7 bases, and 13 bases lay in between. This CDR3 has 14 residues. CDR3 in DNA: TGTGCCAGCTCACCACATACAGGGCTGGGTGAAGCTTTCTTT. Protein: CASSPHTGLGEAFF.

In this sample, this clonotype turned up many times. V is TRBV5-1 and J is TRBJ1-1; TRBD1 matches 8 bases. This CDR3 comprises 14 residues. V dropped 0 bases and J dropped 5; count of bases not matched to a gene: 3. Germline V gene lookup returns CDR1 SGHRS and CDR2 YFSETQ. The CDR3 bases are TGCGCCAGCAGCTTGGTTCGGACAGGGACTGAAGCTTTCTTT. Its protein is CASSLVRTGTEAFF. Drawing the rest from reference TRBV5-1 and TRBJ1-1, the complete variable domain is KAGVTQTPRYLIKTRGQQVTLSCSPISGHRSVSWYQQTPGQGLQFLFEYFSETQRNKGNFPGRFSGRQFSNSRSEMNVSTLELGDSALYLCASSLVRTGTEAFFGQGTRLTVV.

This rearrangement joins TRBV7-9 to TRBJ2-1, with TRBD2 matching over 9 bases. V was pared by 5 bases and J by 1 base, with 3 bases of the junction left unmatched. CDR1 is SEHNR and CDR2 is FQNEAQ in the germline V gene (reference sequence). This CDR3 has 15 residues. This CDR3 reads CASSRTSGSYNEQFF. In DNA form, the CDR3 reads TGTGCCAGCAGCCGTACTAGCGGGTCCTACAATGAGCAGTTCTTC. Full variable domain (rest looked up from reference TRBV7-9 and TRBJ2-1): DTGVSQNPRHKITKRGQNVTFRCDPISEHNRLYWYRQTLGQGPEFLTYFQNEAQLEKSRLLSDRFSAERPKGSFSTLEIQRTEQGDSAMYLCASSRTSGSYNEQFFGPGTRLTVL.

The table lists this clonotype with many counts. The CDR3 DNA sequence: TGTGCCAGTAGTATAGATCTTTTAGCCCGAACCGGGGAGCTGTTTTTT. Protein: CASSIDLLARTGELFF. V gene TRBV19 combines with J gene TRBJ2-2, with no clear D. Trimming shortened V by 0 bases and J by 5 bases, and 13 bases separated the two germline ends. The germline V gene has CDR1 LNHDA and CDR2 SQIVND (reference sequence). The CDR3 spans 16 residues.

The rearrangement uses TRBV12-3 or TRBV12-4 and TRBJ2-7; TRBD1 matches 7 bases. The CDR3 has 14 amino acids. After removal of 6 bases from V and 4 bases from J, the junction contained 9 bases not matched to a gene. In nucleotides, the CDR3 is TGTGCCAGCAGCCCGGGACAGAGAATATACGAGCAGTACTTC. Translated: CASSPGQRIYEQYF.

The chain uses TRBV27 and TRBJ1-6; the D gene is possibly TRBD1 (6 bases). V lost 3 bases and J lost 0, with 15 bases in between. Per the germline V gene, CDR1 is MNHEY and CDR2 is SMNVEV (reference sequence). The CDR3 contains 18 residues. The CDR3 coding sequence is TGTGCCAGCAGTTTGGGCAGCGGGGGCAGCTCCTATAATTCACCCCTCCACTTT. Encoded protein: CASSLGSGGSSYNSPLHF.

This clonotype was found many times. The genes are TRBV28 and TRBJ1-1; no clear D gene. Germline V gene lookup returns CDR1 MDHEN and CDR2 SYDVKM. Trimming removed 3 bases at V and 4 bases at J, with 15 bases between. This CDR3 is 15 amino acids long. The chain's CDR3 is CASSFGEERSTEAFF. The CDR3 coding sequence is TGTGCCAGCAGTTTCGGGGAGGAGCGAAGCACTGAAGCTTTCTTT.

This clonotype turned up a few times. The CDR3 spells CASSISRQTYSNQPQHF. The CDR3 DNA reads as TGTGCCAGTAGTATTAGTCGACAGACTTATAGCAATCAGCCCCAGCATTTT. The rearrangement joins TRBV19 to TRBJ1-5; possible D gene TRBD1, 5 bases. Looked up from germline, CDR1 is LNHDA and CDR2 is SQIVND (reference sequence). Trimming stripped 3 bases from V and 0 bases from J, with 15 bases between. This CDR3 spans 17 amino acids.

This clonotype appeared a few times. This chain links TRBV12-3 or TRBV12-4 with TRBJ2-5; D is unclear. The CDR3 covers 14 residues. Trimming stripped 6 bases from V and 0 bases from J, with 11 bases between. The CDR3 spells CASSRQLYQETQYF. The CDR3 region has the DNA TGTGCCAGCAGCAGGCAGTTGTACCAAGAGACCCAGTACTTC.

This clonotype appeared a few times. The chain combines TRBV6-4 with TRBJ1-1; unclear D gene. CDR3 length equals 13 residues. Trimming shortened V by 6 bases and J by 4 bases, and 12 bases separated the two germline ends. The germline V gene has CDR1 MRHNA and CDR2 SNTAGT. CDR3 coding DNA: TGTGCCAGCAGACTGAGGGCGGGCACTGAAGCTTTCTTT. Amino acids: CASRLRAGTEAFF.

This clonotype rates as medium-sized. V is TRBV20-1 and J is TRBJ1-1; 7 bases fit TRBD1. V dropped 6 bases and J dropped 4; count of bases not matched to a gene: 5. Germline loops: CDR1 DFQATT, CDR2 SNEGSKA (reference sequence). The CDR3 consists of 12 residues. The CDR3 DNA is TGCAGTGCCCCCAGGGGGGGCACTGAAGCTTTCTTT. It translates to CSAPRGGTEAFF.

In its sample, this clonotype was seen many times. CDR3 sequence: CASSYSGQGEGYTF. The CDR3 DNA is TGTGCCAGCAGTTACTCCGGACAGGGTGAGGGCTACACCTTC. This chain uses TRBV6-6 with TRBJ1-2; 8 positions agree with TRBD1. The CDR3 loop spans 14 amino acids. Germline CDR1 MNHNY, CDR2 SVGAGI (reference sequence). V lost 0 bases and J lost 8; bases outside the gene matches: 5.

In this sample, this clonotype turned up many times. The chain recombines TRBV20-1 with TRBJ2-7; D is possibly TRBD1 (5 bases). Germline V lookup: CDR1 DFQATT, CDR2 SNEGSKA (reference sequence). The CDR3 covers 13 residues. V was trimmed by 6 bases and J by 5 bases, leaving 17 bases between them. DNA of the CDR3: TGCAGTGCAGTCCGGACGGTAGGGGACGAGCAGTACTTC. Its translation is CSAVRTVGDEQYF.

This clonotype was seen many times. The V call is TRBV7-9, the J call TRBJ2-7; no reliable D call. V lost 2 bases to trimming and J lost 4 bases, with 12 bases between them. This CDR3 is 14 amino acids long. CDR1 SEHNR and CDR2 FQNEAQ come from the germline V gene (reference sequence). The DNA of the CDR3 is TGTGCCAGCAGCTTATATACCCTTCCTTACGAGCAGTACTTC. As protein: CASSLYTLPYEQYF.

This clonotype was counted many times. This chain joins TRBV6-1 and TRBJ1-5, with D perhaps matching TRBD1 (5 bases). V lost 5 bases, J lost 1 base, and 9 bases lay in between. The CDR3 sequence is 14 residues long. Germline CDR1 MNHNS, CDR2 SASEGT. CDR3 nucleotides: TGTGCCAGCAGTCCTCGACAGAGCAATCAGCCCCAGCATTTT. Amino acid sequence: CASSPRQSNQPQHF.

The V and J genes are TRBV3-1 and TRBJ2-1; 10 nucleotides line up with TRBD2. The V segment lost 6 bases and the J segment 0 bases; nucleotides outside the gene matches: 5. From germline, CDR1 is LGHDT and CDR2 YNNKEL (reference sequence). The CDR3 sequence is 16 residues long. DNA of the CDR3: TGTGCCAGCAGACCCCCTAGCGGGAGCTCCTACAATGAGCAGTTCTTC. The encoded protein is CASRPPSGSSYNEQFF.

The chain links TRBV20-1 to TRBJ2-5, with D perhaps assigned TRBD1 or TRBD2 (5 bases each). There are 12 residues in the CDR3. Trimming shortened V by 3 bases and J by 5 bases, and 10 bases separated the two germline ends. Per the germline V gene, CDR1 is DFQATT and CDR2 is SNEGSKA (reference sequence). The CDR3 sequence: CSARRGVETQYF. The CDR3 region has the DNA TGCAGTGCTAGGAGGGGAGTGGAGACCCAGTACTTC.

This clonotype was picked up many times. The chain has TRBV19 and TRBJ2-7, with TRBD2 identical over 10 bases. V shed 10 bases, J shed 5 bases, and the junction held 5 bases outside the gene matches. The CDR3 length is 12 residues. CDR1 and CDR2 from the germline V gene are LNHDA and SQIVND (reference sequence). CDR3 sequence reads: CATRTSGDEQYF. Here the CDR3 DNA reads TGTGCCACAAGGACTAGCGGAGACGAGCAGTACTTC. The full variable domain, completed using reference TRBV19 and TRBJ2-7, is DGGITQSPKYLFRKEGQNVTLSCEQNLNHDAMYWYRQDPGQGLRLIYYSQIVNDFQKGDIAEGYSVSREKKESFPLTVTSAQKNPTAFYLCATRTSGDEQYFGPGTRLTVT.

This clonotype has a count of ten or more. The CDR3 sequence is CSAGTGEETQYF. CDR3 nucleotide sequence: TGCAGTGCAGGGACAGGGGAAGAGACCCAGTACTTC. The J gene is TRBJ2-5, the V gene TRBV20-1; 10 bases align to TRBD1. CDR1 is DFQATT, CDR2 SNEGSKA, per germline (reference sequence). This CDR3 contains 12 residues. J gave up 3 bases and V 6 bases, and 1 base lay outside the gene matches.

This clonotype came up a few times. The J gene is TRBJ1-1, the V gene TRBV25-1; D is perhaps TRBD1 (5 bases). Germline CDR1 MGHDK, CDR2 SYGVNS. V was clipped by 2 bases and J by 1 base, with 8 bases between them. The CDR3 consists of 14 residues. The CDR3 spells CASSEAGKNTEAFF. CDR3 in DNA: TGTGCCAGCAGTGAAGCAGGGAAGAACACTGAAGCTTTCTTT.